This T cell receptor beta chain is from a study of regulatory T cells in long-lasting Graves disease. Remarks on this clonotype: Its antigen is undetermined. One end of the junction does not line up with germline, which may come from a read error.

Time point given: newly diagnosed GD, antithyroid drugs for less than 3 months. Making the TCR library involved RNA that had been extracted from PBMCs. Overall study results and limits: Under persistent disease, TRBV28, TRBJ1-2 and TRBJ2-5 were used preferentially.

This CDR3 spans 15 amino acids. The germline V gene encodes CDR1 SGHRS and CDR2 YFSETQ. Building of the TCR beta libraries involved iRepertoire HTBI primers and Arm-PCR of CDR3 regions. TCRdb reprocessed the multiplex PCR reads via MiXCR and lists one record per CDR3 protein. This table holds some 350,000 distinct CDR3 sequences, about a sixth found once. The same data also went into a second study, on T cells in Graves' hyperthyroidism and ophthalmopathy.

This sequence originates from a woman aged 18-30 years with Graves disease. The sequencing here drew on peripheral blood mononuclear cells (PBMCs), taken at new diagnosis, from a patient treated with antithyroid drugs. The V call is TRBV5-1, the J call TRBJ2-7, with 9 bases fitting TRBD2. As DNA, the CDR3 is TGTGCCAGCAGCCAAGTTAGCGGGAGTACCTACGAGCAGTACTTC. Protein product: CASSQVSGSTYEQYF. Using reference TRBV5-1 and TRBJ2-7 for the parts outside the CDR3, the full variable domain is KAGVTQTPRYLIKTRGQQVTLSCSPISGHRSVSWYQQTPGQGLQFLFEYFSETQRNKGNFPGRFSGRQFSNSRSEMNVSTLELGDSALYLCASSQVSGSTYEQYFGPGTRLTVT.